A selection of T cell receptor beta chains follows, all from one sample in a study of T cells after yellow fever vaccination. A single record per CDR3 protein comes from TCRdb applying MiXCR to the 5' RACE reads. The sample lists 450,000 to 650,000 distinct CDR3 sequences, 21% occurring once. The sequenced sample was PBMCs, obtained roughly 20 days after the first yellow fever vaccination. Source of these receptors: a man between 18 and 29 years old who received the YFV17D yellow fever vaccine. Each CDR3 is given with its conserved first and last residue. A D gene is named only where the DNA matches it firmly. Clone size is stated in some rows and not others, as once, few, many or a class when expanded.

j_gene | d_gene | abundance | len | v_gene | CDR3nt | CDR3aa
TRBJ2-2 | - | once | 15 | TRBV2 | TGTGCCAGCAGTGAATCACAACCTAACACCGGGGAGCTGTTTTTT | CASSESQPNTGELFF
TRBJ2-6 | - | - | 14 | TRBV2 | TGTGCCAGCACCAGGGTTACCGGGGCCAACGTCCTGACTTTC | CASTRVTGANVLTF
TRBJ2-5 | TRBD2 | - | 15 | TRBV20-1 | TGCAGTGCAGAGGGGGCAGCTAGCGGGGGAGAGACCCAGTACTTC | CSAEGAASGGETQYF
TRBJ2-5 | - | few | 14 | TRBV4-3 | TGCGCCAGCAGCGTCCAACGGGGCGTGGAGACCCAGTACTTC | CASSVQRGVETQYF
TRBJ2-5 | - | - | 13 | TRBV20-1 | TGCAGTGCTAGAGACCTAAACTCCAAGACCCAGTACTTC | CSARDLNSKTQYF
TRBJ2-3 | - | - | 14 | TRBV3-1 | TGTGCCAGCAGCTATAGCGGTAGCACAGATACGCAGTATTTT | CASSYSGSTDTQYF
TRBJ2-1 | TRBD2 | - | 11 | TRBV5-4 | TGTGCCAGCAACCGGGGGGATGAGCAGTTCTTC | CASNRGDEQFF
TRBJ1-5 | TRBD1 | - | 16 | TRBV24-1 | TGTGCCACCAGTGATTTGCTGGTACAGGGGAATCAGCCCCAGCATTTT | CATSDLLVQGNQPQHF
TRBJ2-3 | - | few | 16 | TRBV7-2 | TGTGCCAGCAGCCTAATGGCGGGCGGGGCAACAGATACGCAGTATTTT | CASSLMAGGATDTQYF
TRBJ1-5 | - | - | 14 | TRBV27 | TGTGCCAGCAGACCATCCTACTCGTTCTCGGCCCAGCATTTT | CASRPSYSFSAQHF
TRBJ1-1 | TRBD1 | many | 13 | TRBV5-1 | TGCGCCAGCAGCTTGGACAGGGGACCTGAAGCTTTCTTT | CASSLDRGPEAFF
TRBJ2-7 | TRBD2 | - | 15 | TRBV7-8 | TGTGCCAGCAGCTTAAACTCGGGACTAGGCTACGAGCAGTACTTC | CASSLNSGLGYEQYF
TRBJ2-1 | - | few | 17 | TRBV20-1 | TGCAGTGCTAGAGACTTGCGGGCCCGTTTTGTTTACAATGAGCAGTTCTTC | CSARDLRARFVYNEQFF
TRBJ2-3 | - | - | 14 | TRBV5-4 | TGTGCCAGCAGCGGGGGGGCCGGCACAGATACGCAGTATTTT | CASSGGAGTDTQYF
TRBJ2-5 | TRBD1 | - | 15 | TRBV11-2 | TGTGCCAGCAGCACCCCGGACAGGGGCGGGGAGACCCAGTACTTC | CASSTPDRGGETQYF
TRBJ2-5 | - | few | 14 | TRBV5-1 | TGCGCCAGCAGCGCGAGCACGGGGCGGGAGACCCAGTACTTC | CASSASTGRETQYF
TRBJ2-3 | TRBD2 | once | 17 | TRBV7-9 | TGTGCCAGCAGCCCCGGACTAGCGGGGACGGGCACAGATACGCAGTATTTT | CASSPGLAGTGTDTQYF
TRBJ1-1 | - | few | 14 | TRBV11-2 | TGTGCCAGCAGCTTAGTGGGGGATGATCAGAATGCTTTCTTT | CASSLVGDDQNAFF
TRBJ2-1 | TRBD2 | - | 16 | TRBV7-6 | TGTGCCAGCAGCTTAGTTAGCGGGGGGGAGTCGGGTGAGCAGTTCTTC | CASSLVSGGESGEQFF
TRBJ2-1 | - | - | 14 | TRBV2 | TGTGCCAGCAGTCCCGCCCAGGGGCACAATGAGCAGTTCTTC | CASSPAQGHNEQFF
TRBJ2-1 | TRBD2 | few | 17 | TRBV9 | TGTGCCAGCAGCGTAGGGGTAGGCGGGGGGTTCGACAATGAGCAGTTCTTC | CASSVGVGGGFDNEQFF
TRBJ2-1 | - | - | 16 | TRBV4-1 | TGCGCCAGCAGCCAAGAAAGGGGGGTTTCCTACAATGAGCAGTTCTTC | CASSQERGVSYNEQFF
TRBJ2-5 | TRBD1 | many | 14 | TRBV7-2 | TGTGCCAGCAGCCGACAGGGGGCTCAAGAGACCCAGTACTTC | CASSRQGAQETQYF
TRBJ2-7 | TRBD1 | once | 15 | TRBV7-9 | TGTGCCAGCAGCCCTCGACAGGGTGGTTCCAACGAGCAGTACTTC | CASSPRQGGSNEQYF
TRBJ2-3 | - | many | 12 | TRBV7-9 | TGTGCCAGCAGCACTGGTACAGATACGCAGTATTTT | CASSTGTDTQYF
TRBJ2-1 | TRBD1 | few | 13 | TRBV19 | TGTGCCAGTAGTGATTGGCCGCGGGACAGGGAGGAATTC | CASSDWPRDREEF
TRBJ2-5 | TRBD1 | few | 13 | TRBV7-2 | TGTGCCAGCAGCGGACAGGGTTGGGAGACCCAGTACTTC | CASSGQGWETQYF
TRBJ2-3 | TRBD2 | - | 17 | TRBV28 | TGTGCCAGCAGTTTTCTCCCCGGGGGGGCCGGCACAGATACGCAGTATTTT | CASSFLPGGAGTDTQYF